This entry concerns a single TCR beta chain. This specimen comes from a study of blood T cell repertoires in COVID-19. Study details: There were acute and convalescent COVID-19 samples, and they came from the United States, Italy and Spain. Nucleic acid was either cDNA or gDNA, and it came from T cells, B-cell-depleted T cells, or PBMCs.

Methods used by the authors: Amplification from reference gene primers served as the basis for estimated nucleated cell counts. The protocol was immunoSEQ multiplex PCR, while the TCRdb copy is restricted to in-frame clones and leaves out a portion. D and trimming come from the DNA, and the V and J calls and clone size come from that table. The sample includes 120,000 to 150,000 clones, roughly four fifths of them seen just once. The CDR3 is made up of 15 amino acids. CDR1 is SGHDT and CDR2 is YYEEEE in the germline V gene. With 4 bases clipped from V and 6 bases from J, the junction kept 8 bases outside the gene matches.

The TCR originated in a human donor in a cohort sampled during active COVID-19. The chain joins TRBV5-6 to TRBJ2-3, with TRBD2 identical over 10 bases. Sequencing was performed on peripheral blood. The CDR3 DNA reads as TGTGCCAGCAGCCGGAGCACTAGCGGGATGGATACGCAGTATTTT. It translates to CASSRSTSGMDTQYF.